This is a list of T cell receptor beta chains from one sample in a study of cytomegalovirus exposure and HLA in healthy donors. Using immunoSEQ multiplex PCR, the repertoire was profiled, and TCRdb retains in-frame clones only, with some absent. Here the sample spans over 50,000 clones, about 90% being singletons. The sample was PBMCs. The source is a young man in good health and CMV-seropositive. CDR3s include the opening cysteine and the closing phenylalanine or tryptophan. The order of the fields is CDR3 length, J gene, V gene, CDR3 protein.

CDR3 length: 14; J gene: TRBJ2-5; V gene: TRBV7-9; CDR3 protein: CASSLVQGLETQYF
CDR3 length: 15; J gene: TRBJ1-5; V gene: TRBV5-5; CDR3 protein: CASSLSGQLYQPQHF
CDR3 length: 15; J gene: TRBJ2-1; V gene: TRBV7-3; CDR3 protein: CASSYYREFGNEQFF
CDR3 length: 14; J gene: TRBJ2-5; V gene: TRBV29-1; CDR3 protein: CSVVAGGPSETQYF
CDR3 length: 15; J gene: TRBJ2-1; V gene: TRBV7-9; CDR3 protein: CASSRDRISYNEQFF
CDR3 length: 13; J gene: TRBJ1-1; V gene: TRBV10-1; CDR3 protein: CASRYGGNTEAFF
CDR3 length: 14; J gene: TRBJ1-5; V gene: TRBV6-5; CDR3 protein: CASNPGQGTQPQHF
CDR3 length: 15; J gene: TRBJ2-1; V gene: TRBV27; CDR3 protein: CASSLGTSGYNEQFF
CDR3 length: 13; J gene: TRBJ2-1; V gene: TRBV29-1; CDR3 protein: CSVVLAGGNEQFF
CDR3 length: 18; J gene: TRBJ1-5; V gene: TRBV28; CDR3 protein: CASRPPGTAFYSNQPQHF
CDR3 length: 15; J gene: TRBJ2-1; V gene: TRBV9; CDR3 protein: CASSPTSGRYNEQFF
CDR3 length: 15; J gene: TRBJ1-1; V gene: TRBV7-2; CDR3 protein: CASSLIPGQGKEAFF
CDR3 length: 12; J gene: TRBJ2-2; V gene: TRBV5-6; CDR3 protein: CASSLPCRGAVF
CDR3 length: 14; J gene: TRBJ1-4; V gene: TRBV27; CDR3 protein: CASSFSQVPEKLFF